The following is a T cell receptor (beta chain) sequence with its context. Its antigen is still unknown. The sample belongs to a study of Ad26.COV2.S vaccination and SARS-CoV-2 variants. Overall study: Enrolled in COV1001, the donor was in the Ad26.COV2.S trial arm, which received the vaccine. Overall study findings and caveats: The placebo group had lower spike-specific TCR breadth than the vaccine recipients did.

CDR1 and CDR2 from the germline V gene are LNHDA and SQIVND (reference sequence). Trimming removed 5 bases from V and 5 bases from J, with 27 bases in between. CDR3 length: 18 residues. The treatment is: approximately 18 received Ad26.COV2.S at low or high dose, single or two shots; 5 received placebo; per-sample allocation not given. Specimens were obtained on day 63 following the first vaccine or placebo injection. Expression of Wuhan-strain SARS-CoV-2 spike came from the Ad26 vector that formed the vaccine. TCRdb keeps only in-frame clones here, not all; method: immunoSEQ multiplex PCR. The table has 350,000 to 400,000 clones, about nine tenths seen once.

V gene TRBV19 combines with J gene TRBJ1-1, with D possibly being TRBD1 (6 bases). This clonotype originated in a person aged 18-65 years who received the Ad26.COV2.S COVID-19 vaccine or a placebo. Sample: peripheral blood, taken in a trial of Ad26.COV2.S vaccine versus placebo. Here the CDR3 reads CASSLSWSSPGGNTEAFF. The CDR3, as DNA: TGTGCCAGTAGTTTGTCTTGGTCATCACCGGGGGGCAATACTGAAGCTTTCTTT.